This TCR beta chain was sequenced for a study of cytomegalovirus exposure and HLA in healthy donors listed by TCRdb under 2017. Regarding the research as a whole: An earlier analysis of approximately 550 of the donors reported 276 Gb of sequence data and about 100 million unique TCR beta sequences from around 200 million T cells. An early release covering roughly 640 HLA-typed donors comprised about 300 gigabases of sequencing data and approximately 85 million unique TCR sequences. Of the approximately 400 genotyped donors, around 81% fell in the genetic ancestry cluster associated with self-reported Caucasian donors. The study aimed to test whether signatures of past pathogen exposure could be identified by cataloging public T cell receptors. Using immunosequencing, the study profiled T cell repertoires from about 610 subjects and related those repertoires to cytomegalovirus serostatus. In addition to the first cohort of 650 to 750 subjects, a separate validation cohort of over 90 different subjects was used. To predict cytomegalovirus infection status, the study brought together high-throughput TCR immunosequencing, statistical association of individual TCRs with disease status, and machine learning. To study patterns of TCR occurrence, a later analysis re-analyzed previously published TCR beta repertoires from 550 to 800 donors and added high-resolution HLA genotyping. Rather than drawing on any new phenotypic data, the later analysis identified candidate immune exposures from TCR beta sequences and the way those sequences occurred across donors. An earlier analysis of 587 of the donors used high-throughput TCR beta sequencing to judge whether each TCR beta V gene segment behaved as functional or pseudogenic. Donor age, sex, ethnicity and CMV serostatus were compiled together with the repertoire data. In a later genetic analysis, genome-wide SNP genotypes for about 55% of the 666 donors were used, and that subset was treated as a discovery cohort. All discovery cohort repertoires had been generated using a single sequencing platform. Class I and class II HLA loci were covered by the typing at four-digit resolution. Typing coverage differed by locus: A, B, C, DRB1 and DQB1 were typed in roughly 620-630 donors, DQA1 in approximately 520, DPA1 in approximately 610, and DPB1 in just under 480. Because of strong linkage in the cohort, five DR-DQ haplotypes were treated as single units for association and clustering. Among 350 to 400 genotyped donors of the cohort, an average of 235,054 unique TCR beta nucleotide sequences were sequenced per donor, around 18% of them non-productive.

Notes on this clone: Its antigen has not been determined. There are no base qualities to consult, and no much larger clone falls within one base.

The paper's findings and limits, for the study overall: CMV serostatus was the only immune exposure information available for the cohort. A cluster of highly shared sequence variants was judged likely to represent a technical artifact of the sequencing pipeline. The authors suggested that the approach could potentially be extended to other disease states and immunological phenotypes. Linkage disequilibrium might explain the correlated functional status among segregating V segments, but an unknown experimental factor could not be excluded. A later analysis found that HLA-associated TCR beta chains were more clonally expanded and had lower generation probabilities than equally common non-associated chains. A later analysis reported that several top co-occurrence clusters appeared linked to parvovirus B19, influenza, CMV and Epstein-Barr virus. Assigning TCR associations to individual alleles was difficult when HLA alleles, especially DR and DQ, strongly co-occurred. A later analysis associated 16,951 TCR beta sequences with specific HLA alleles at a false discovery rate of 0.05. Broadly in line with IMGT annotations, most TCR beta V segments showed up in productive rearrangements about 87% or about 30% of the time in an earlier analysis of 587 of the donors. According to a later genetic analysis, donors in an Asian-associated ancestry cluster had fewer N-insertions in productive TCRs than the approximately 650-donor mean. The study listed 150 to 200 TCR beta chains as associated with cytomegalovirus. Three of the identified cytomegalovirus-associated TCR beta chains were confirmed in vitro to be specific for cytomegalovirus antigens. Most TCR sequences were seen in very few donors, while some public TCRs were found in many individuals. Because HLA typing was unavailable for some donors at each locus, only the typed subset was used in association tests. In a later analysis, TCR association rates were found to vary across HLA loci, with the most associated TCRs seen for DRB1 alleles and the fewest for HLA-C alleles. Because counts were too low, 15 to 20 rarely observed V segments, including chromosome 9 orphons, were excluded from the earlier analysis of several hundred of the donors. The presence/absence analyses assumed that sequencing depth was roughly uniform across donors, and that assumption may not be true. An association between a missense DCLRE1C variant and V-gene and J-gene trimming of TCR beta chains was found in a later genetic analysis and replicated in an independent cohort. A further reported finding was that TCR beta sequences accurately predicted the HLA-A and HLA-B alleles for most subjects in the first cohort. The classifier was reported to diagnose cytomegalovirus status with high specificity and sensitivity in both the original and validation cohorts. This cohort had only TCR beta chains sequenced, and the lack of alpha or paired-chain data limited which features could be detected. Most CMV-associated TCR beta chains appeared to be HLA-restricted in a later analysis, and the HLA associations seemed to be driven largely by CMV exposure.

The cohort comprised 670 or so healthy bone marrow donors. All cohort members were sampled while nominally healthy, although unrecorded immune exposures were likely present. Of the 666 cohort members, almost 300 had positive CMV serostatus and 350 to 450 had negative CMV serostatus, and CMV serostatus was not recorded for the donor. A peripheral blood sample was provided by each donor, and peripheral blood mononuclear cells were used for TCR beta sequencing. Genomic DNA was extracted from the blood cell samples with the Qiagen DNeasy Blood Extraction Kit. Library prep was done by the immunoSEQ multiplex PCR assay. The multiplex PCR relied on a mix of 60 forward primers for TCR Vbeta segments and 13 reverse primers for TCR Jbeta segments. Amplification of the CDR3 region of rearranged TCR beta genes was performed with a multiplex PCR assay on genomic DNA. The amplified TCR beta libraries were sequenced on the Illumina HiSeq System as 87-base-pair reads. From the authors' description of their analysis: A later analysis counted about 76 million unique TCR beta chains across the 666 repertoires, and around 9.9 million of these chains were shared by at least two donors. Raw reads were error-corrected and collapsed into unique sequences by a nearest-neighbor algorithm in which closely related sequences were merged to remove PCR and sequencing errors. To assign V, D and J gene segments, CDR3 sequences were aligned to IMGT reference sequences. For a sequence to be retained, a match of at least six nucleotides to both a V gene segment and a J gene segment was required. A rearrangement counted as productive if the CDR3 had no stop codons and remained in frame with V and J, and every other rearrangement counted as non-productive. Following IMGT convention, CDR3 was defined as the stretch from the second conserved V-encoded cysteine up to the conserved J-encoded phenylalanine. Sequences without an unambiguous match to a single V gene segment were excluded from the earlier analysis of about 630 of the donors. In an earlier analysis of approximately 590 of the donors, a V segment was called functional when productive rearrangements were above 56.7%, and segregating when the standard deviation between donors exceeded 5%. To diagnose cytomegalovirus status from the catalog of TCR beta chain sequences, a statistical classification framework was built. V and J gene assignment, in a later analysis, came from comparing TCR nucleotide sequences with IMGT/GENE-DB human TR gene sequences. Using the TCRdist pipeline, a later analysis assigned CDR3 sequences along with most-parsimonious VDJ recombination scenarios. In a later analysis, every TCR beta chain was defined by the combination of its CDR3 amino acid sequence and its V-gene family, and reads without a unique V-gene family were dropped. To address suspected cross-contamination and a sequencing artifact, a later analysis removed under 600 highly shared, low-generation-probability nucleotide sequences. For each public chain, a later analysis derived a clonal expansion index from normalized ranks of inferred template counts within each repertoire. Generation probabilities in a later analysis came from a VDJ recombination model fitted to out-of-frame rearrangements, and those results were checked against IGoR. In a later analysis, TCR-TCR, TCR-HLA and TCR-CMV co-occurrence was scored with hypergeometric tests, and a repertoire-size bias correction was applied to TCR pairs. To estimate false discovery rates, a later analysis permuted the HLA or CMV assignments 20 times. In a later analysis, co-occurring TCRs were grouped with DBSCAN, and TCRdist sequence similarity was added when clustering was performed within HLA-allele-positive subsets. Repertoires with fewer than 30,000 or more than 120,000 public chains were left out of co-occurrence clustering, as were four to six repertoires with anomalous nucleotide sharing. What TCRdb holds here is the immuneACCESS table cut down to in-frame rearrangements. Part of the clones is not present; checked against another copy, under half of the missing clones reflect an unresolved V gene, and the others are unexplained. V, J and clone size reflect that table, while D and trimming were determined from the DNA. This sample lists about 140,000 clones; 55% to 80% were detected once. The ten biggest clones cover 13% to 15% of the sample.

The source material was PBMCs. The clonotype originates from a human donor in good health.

The CDR3 is CASSSLTGDTEAFF. The nucleotides read TGTGCCAGCAGTTCATTAACAGGGGACACTGAAGCTTTCTTT. The rearrangement combines TRBV6-5 with TRBJ1-1; TRBD1 lines up with 7 middle nucleotides. For this chain, trimming is 4 bases at the V end and 3 bases at the J end, and the number of junction bases without a gene match is 5. The CDR1 and CDR2 encoded by the germline V gene are MNHEY and SVGAGI. The cysteine opens and the phenylalanine closes a CDR3 of 14 amino acids. The DNA shown is the 42-base CDR3, in frame from base 1.